The 25 T cell receptor beta chains below come from one sample, sequenced in a study of control samples from healthy donors and cancer patients. Only in-frame clones appear in the TCRdb table, and some are missing; sequencing was by immunoSEQ multiplex PCR. Of around 58,000 clones in the sample, 95% to 97% were seen once. The source material was blood. All receptors come from a woman aged 18-35 years in good health.

The genes are TRBV29-1 and TRBJ1-1; a weak D match, TRBD1 (5 bases). Germline loops: CDR1 SQVTM, CDR2 ANQGSEA. This CDR3 contains 14 residues. Deletions cut 7 bases from V and 0 bases from J, with 15 bases between. For the CDR3, the DNA is TGCAGCGGTCGAAGACAGATAATGAACACTGAAGCTTTCTTT. Amino acids: CSGRRQIMNTEAFF.

The V and J genes are TRBV5-6 and TRBJ2-7; a possible D gene is TRBD2 (7 bases). The CDR3 runs 15 residues. Per germline, CDR1 SGHDT and CDR2 YYEEEE. Trimming pared 4 bases from V and 2 bases from J, leaving 16 bases between. The CDR3: CASSAREGGPYEQYF. The CDR3 DNA sequence: TGTGCCAGCAGCGCGAGAGAGGGGGGGCCCTACGAGCAGTACTTC. The variable domain in full, with the rest retrieved from reference TRBV5-6 and TRBJ2-7, is DAGVTQSPTHLIKTRGQQVTLRCSPKSGHDTVSWYQQALGQGPQFIFQYYEEEERQRGNFPDRFSGHQFPNYSSELNVNALLLGDSALYLCASSAREGGPYEQYFGPGTRLTVT.

The sample holds one count of this clone. This chain links TRBV7-9 with TRBJ2-1, with D perhaps matching TRBD2 (5 bases). V lost 3 bases and J 8 bases, leaving 11 bases between the germline ends. Germline CDR1 SEHNR, CDR2 FQNEAQ (reference sequence). The CDR3 runs to 13 residues. This chain's CDR3 is CASSFGRGYEQFF. CDR3 sequence (DNA): TGTGCCAGCAGCTTCGGCCGAGGGTATGAGCAGTTCTTC.

The V and J genes are TRBV7-8 and TRBJ2-1; 13 positions agree with TRBD2. The junction had 5 bases not matched to a gene; V was cut back by 5 bases and J by 7 bases. Germline CDR1 SGHVS, CDR2 FQNEAQ. CDR3 size: 15 residues. The CDR3 sequence: CASSPTSGGANEQFF. For the CDR3, the DNA is TGTGCCAGCAGCCCAACTAGCGGGGGGGCAAATGAGCAGTTCTTC. Filled out from reference TRBV7-8 and TRBJ2-1, the complete variable domain reads GAGVSQSPRYKVAKRGQDVALRCDPISGHVSLFWYQQALGQGPEFLTYFQNEAQLDKSGLPSDRFFAERPEGSVSTLKIQRTQQEDSAVYLCASSPTSGGANEQFFGPGTRLTVL.

V gene TRBV27 combines with J gene TRBJ2-3, with D unclear. This CDR3 has 15 amino acids. Looked up from germline, CDR1 is MNHEY and CDR2 is SMNVEV (reference sequence). Trimming left V 5 bases short and J 2 bases short, with 14 bases between. DNA of the CDR3: TGTGCCAGCAGTCCCACACGACTGAACACAGATACGCAGTATTTT. It yields the protein CASSPTRLNTDTQYF.

This clone was picked up one time. J is TRBJ2-5 and V is TRBV19; TRBD2 matches at 13 bases. CDR1 is LNHDA, CDR2 SQIVND, per germline (reference sequence). Losses at the gene ends were 9 bases for V and 2 bases for J; bases not matched to a gene: 3. This CDR3 has 14 residues. The DNA of the CDR3 is TGTGCCAGCGGGACTAGCGGGGCGCAAGAGACCCAGTACTTC. Translating it yields CASGTSGAQETQYF.

V and J are TRBV9 and TRBJ1-1; D is possibly TRBD1 (5 bases). CDR3 length: 14 amino acids. Trimming shortened V by 4 bases and J by 7 bases, and 17 bases separated the two germline ends. CDR1 SGDLS and CDR2 YYNGEE come from the germline V gene. CDR3 DNA: TGTGCCAGCAGCCCACAATGGGGCTACCGTGAAGCTTTCTTT. As protein: CASSPQWGYREAFF.

The chain employs TRBV4-3 and TRBJ1-4; tentatively, D is TRBD1 (6 bases). V lost 1 base, J lost 3 bases, and 15 bases lay in between. Germline V gene sequence: CDR1 LGHNA, CDR2 YSLEER. CDR3 length equals 17 residues. DNA for the CDR3: TGCGCCAGCAGCCAAGGGGGGCACGGAAGCCCTAATGAAAAACTGTTTTTT. It is translated as CASSQGGHGSPNEKLFF.

This clone is medium-sized within its sample. This CDR3 is CASSQDLGSGANVLTF. Here the CDR3 DNA reads TGCGCCAGCAGCCAAGATCTAGGATCCGGGGCCAACGTCCTGACTTTC. The chain employs TRBV4-3 and TRBJ2-6, with D hard to call. Trimming took off 0 bases at V and 4 bases at J, with 10 bases between the two ends. The germline CDR1 and CDR2 sequences are LGHNA and YSLEER. This CDR3 spans 16 amino acids.

The rearrangement joins TRBV5-8 to TRBJ1-1, with 10 bases aligning to TRBD1. CDR1 and CDR2 (germline): SGHTS, YDEGEE. V shed 0 bases, J shed 3 bases, and the junction held 2 bases outside the gene matches. This CDR3 contains 15 residues. The CDR3 loop is CASSLGTGGYTEAFF. In nucleotides, the CDR3 is TGTGCCAGCAGCTTGGGGACAGGGGGTTACACTGAAGCTTTCTTT.

The chain employs TRBV3-1 (or the pseudogene TRBV3-2) and TRBJ2-3; unclear D gene. The germline gives CDR1 LGHDT, CDR2 YNNKEL (reference sequence). The V gene lost 4 bases and the J gene lost 1 base, with 6 bases spanning the gap. CDR3 length: 13 amino acids. CDR3 nucleotides: TGTGCCAGCAGCCTTTCCGGCACAGATACGCAGTATTTT. Amino acids: CASSLSGTDTQYF.

This rearrangement joins TRBV19 to TRBJ1-1, with D unclear. Germline-derived CDR1 and CDR2 are LNHDA and SQIVND (reference sequence). Deletions cut 3 bases from V and 3 bases from J, with 8 bases between. The CDR3 is made up of 13 amino acids. CDR3 in amino acids: CASSIVQYTEAFF. The CDR3 DNA reads as TGTGCCAGTAGTATTGTCCAGTACACTGAAGCTTTCTTT. Using reference TRBV19 and TRBJ1-1 for the parts outside the CDR3, the full variable domain is DGGITQSPKYLFRKEGQNVTLSCEQNLNHDAMYWYRQDPGQGLRLIYYSQIVNDFQKGDIAEGYSVSREKKESFPLTVTSAQKNPTAFYLCASSIVQYTEAFFGQGTRLTVV.

The rearrangement joins TRBV30 to TRBJ2-2; 15 positions match TRBD2. The CDR3 runs to 19 residues. Trimming removed 3 bases from V and 1 base from J; junction bases left unmatched: 9. From germline, CDR1 is GTSNPN and CDR2 SVGIG (reference sequence). CDR3 protein: CAWRGPGLAGGWNTGELFF. The CDR3 bases are TGTGCCTGGAGAGGGCCGGGACTAGCGGGGGGATGGAACACCGGGGAGCTGTTTTTT.

This clone was observed a few times. The gene calls are TRBV6-4 and TRBJ2-5; 10 bases agree with TRBD2. The CDR3 is 15 residues long. Germline lookup yields CDR1 MRHNA and CDR2 SNTAGT. V gave up 3 bases and J gave up 5 bases; unmatched junction bases: 6. Here the CDR3 reads CASSESSGGLETQYF. The CDR3, as DNA: TGTGCCAGCAGTGAATCTAGCGGGGGCTTGGAGACCCAGTACTTC.

V is TRBV7-9 and J is TRBJ1-4; D call uncertain. V shed 4 bases and J shed 4 bases, with 10 bases lying between them. The germline V gene encodes CDR1 SEHNR and CDR2 FQNEAQ (reference sequence). This CDR3 comprises 14 residues. CDR3 DNA sequence: TGTGCCAGCAGCTCGACGGCAGATAATGAAAAACTGTTTTTT. Translating gives CASSSTADNEKLFF.

The rearrangement joins TRBV10-2 to TRBJ1-6, with 7 bases fitting TRBD1. Trimming at V came to 3 bases and at J to 9 bases, leaving 5 bases not matched to a gene. CDR1 WSHSY and CDR2 SAAADI come from the germline V gene. The CDR3 is 14 residues long. The CDR3 DNA sequence: TGCGCCAGCAGTGAAGACAGGGAAAGTTCACCCCTCCACTTT. Translated, it gives CASSEDRESSPLHF.

This chain joins TRBV6-5 and TRBJ2-5; the match to TRBD2 covers 10 bases. The junction had 4 bases not matched to a gene; V was cut back by 6 bases and J by 0 bases. The CDR3 has 15 amino acids. CDR1 is MNHEY, CDR2 SVGAGI, per germline. The CDR3 coding sequence is TGTGCCAGCAGACAGCGGGGGGGGTACCAAGAGACCCAGTACTTC. This codes for CASRQRGGYQETQYF.

The rearrangement uses TRBV30 and TRBJ2-1; 10 bases match TRBD2. V lost 2 bases to trimming and J lost 6 bases; unmatched junction nucleotides: 7. The CDR3 loop spans 15 amino acids. The germline V gene has CDR1 GTSNPN and CDR2 SVGIG (reference sequence). The CDR3 DNA reads TGTGCCTGGAGTTCACTAGCGGGGACGGTCAATGAGCAGTTCTTC. Translating gives CAWSSLAGTVNEQFF.

The rearrangement uses TRBV6-5 and TRBJ1-3; D ambiguous. Trimming cost V 8 bases and J 0 bases, with 11 bases left between them. Per germline, CDR1 MNHEY and CDR2 SVGAGI. CDR3 length equals 14 residues. The CDR3 is CASGLGNSGNTIYF. As DNA, the CDR3 is TGTGCCAGCGGTTTAGGTAACTCTGGAAACACCATATATTTT.

This clone was observed a single time. The rearrangement uses TRBV4-3 and TRBJ1-2; no definite D call. CDR1 and CDR2 (germline): LGHNA, YSLEER. The CDR3 is 17 residues long. Trimming stripped 0 bases from V and 0 bases from J, with 14 bases between. The CDR3 region has the DNA TGCGCCAGCAGCCAAGATGTTAGAACACCACCTAACTATGGCTACACCTTC. Amino acids: CASSQDVRTPPNYGYTF.

This clone was counted once. The rearrangement joins TRBV3-1 (or the pseudogene TRBV3-2) to TRBJ1-1; TRBD1 might be the D (5 bases). The CDR3 is 13 amino acids. The V end lost 0 bases, the J end lost 8 bases, and 10 bases lay between the germline ends. In germline, CDR1 is LGHDT, CDR2 YNNKEL (reference sequence). CDR3 nucleotides: TGTGCCAGCAGCCAAGAGGGGCGAAAGGAAGCTTTCTTT. Amino acids: CASSQEGRKEAFF.

CDR3 loop: CASGGTGGGTDTQYF. The DNA for the CDR3 is TGTGCCAGCGGTGGGACAGGAGGAGGAACAGATACGCAGTATTTT. V usage is TRBV6-4 and J usage is TRBJ2-3; 8 nucleotides align to TRBD1. V trimming: 8 bases; J trimming: 3 bases; junction bases outside the gene matches: 10. The CDR3 is 15 amino acids. Germline assignment: CDR1 MRHNA and CDR2 SNTAGT.

This clone occurred once. The J gene is TRBJ2-7, the V gene TRBV7-9; TRBD1 is a possible D gene (6 bases). The CDR3 has 15 residues. Between the trimmed V and J ends, which lost 5 bases and 2 bases, there was a span of 16 bases. Germline values: CDR1 SEHNR, CDR2 FQNEAQ (reference sequence). The CDR3 nucleotides are TGTGCCAGCAGCGCAACAGGGAATGGGCCCTACGAGCAGTACTTC. This codes for CASSATGNGPYEQYF.

This clone is a singleton in its sample. This chain connects TRBV6-5 to TRBJ2-1, with D perhaps matching TRBD2 (5 bases). Per germline, CDR1 MNHEY and CDR2 SVGAGI. The V end was cut by 6 bases, the J end by 3 bases, with 15 bases between. CDR3 length: 15 residues. CDR3 region: CASSLTSTVYNEQFF. The CDR3 nucleotides are TGTGCCAGCAGCCTAACTAGTACTGTCTACAATGAGCAGTTCTTC.

This sequence joins TRBV30 and TRBJ1-2; D is perhaps TRBD1 (6 bases). Trimming pared 3 bases from V and 4 bases from J, leaving 15 bases between. The CDR3 runs to 14 residues. Germline values: CDR1 GTSNPN, CDR2 SVGIG (reference sequence). The CDR3: CAWRGTGYSYGYTF. CDR3 bases: TGTGCCTGGAGGGGCACAGGGTATAGCTATGGCTACACCTTC.